The clone carrying this TCR beta chain was recorded at least ten times. This sample stems from a study of CD8 T cells in ankylosing spondylitis. 5'-RACE, quantitative and with molecular barcodes, yielded the TCR beta libraries. TCRdb processed the 5' RACE reads anew with MiXCR; each CDR3 protein has one entry. The table includes 100,000 to 150,000 distinct CDR3 sequences, approximately 10% detected once. The germline gives CDR1 MDHEN, CDR2 SYDVKM. Trimming shortened V by 8 bases and J by 6 bases, and 11 bases separated the two germline ends. The CDR3 extends over 13 amino acids. This chain uses TRBV28 with TRBJ1-6; D not resolved. The sequenced sample consisted of blood, either unsorted or a sorted T cell fraction (not recorded which). The clonotype was recovered from a male donor with ankylosing spondylitis or in good health (not recorded which). CDR3 nucleotide sequence: TGTGCCAGCCATGACACTATTAATTCACCCCTCCACTTT. This sequence encodes CASHDTINSPLHF.